This TCR beta chain came from a study of identical twins. This clonotype was picked up a small number of times. Through template switching, a universal primer site was introduced, and the cDNA contained unique molecular identifiers. One entry per CDR3 protein, called by TCRdb with MiXCR from the 5' RACE reads. The sample yields 500,000 to 650,000 distinct CDR3 sequences, roughly 7.1% seen once. Donors were all healthy Caucasians. The CDR3 is 13 amino acids. Germline-derived CDR1 and CDR2 are DFQATT and SNEGSKA (reference sequence). Trimming removed 3 bases at V and 3 bases at J, with 12 bases between. In addition, the sample was reused for a study of yellow fever vaccine responses in identical twins.

The genes are TRBV20-1 and TRBJ2-7, with D perhaps matching TRBD2 (6 bases). The sample consisted of PBMCs. The receptor was isolated from a woman aged 18-30 years in good health. CDR3 coding DNA: TGCAGTGCTAGCTATCGGGAGAACTACGAGCAGTACTTC. Translated, it gives CSASYRENYEQYF.